The 7 T cell receptor beta chains below come from one sample, sequenced in a study of T cell repertoires in cytomegalovirus infection. TCRdb re-called the reads through MiXCR, storing one row per CDR3 protein. The profile covers about 310,000 distinct CDR3 sequences, with roughly a sixth appearing a single time and 12% taken by the ten largest. Sequencing used PBMCs. These receptors were obtained from a human donor in good health (CMV status not recorded). Some clones in this sample may be carry-over from other donors' samples.

This clonotype was seen at least ten times. V is TRBV7-2 and J is TRBJ1-3; 7 bases are a match to TRBD1. Germline V gene data show CDR1 as SGHTA and CDR2 as FQGNSA. The CDR3 has 15 residues. Trimming removed 4 bases from V and 0 bases from J; junction bases left unmatched: 3. As DNA, the CDR3 is TGTGCCAGCAGCTACAGGGACAGCTCTGGAAACACCATATATTTT. As protein: CASSYRDSSGNTIYF.

The rearrangement joins TRBV3-1 to TRBJ2-1; perhaps TRBD2 as D (5 bases). The germline V and J ends were trimmed by 0 bases and 8 bases, with 14 bases remaining between them. Per germline, CDR1 LGHDT and CDR2 YNNKEL (reference sequence). The CDR3 is 15 residues long. CDR3 residues: CASSQDRGAGDEQFF. Here the CDR3 DNA reads TGTGCCAGCAGCCAAGATCGGGGAGCTGGCGATGAGCAGTTCTTC.

This clonotype was observed a few times. The chain couples TRBV25-1 to TRBJ2-7, with a tentative D call TRBD1 (6 bases). Looked up from germline, CDR1 is MGHDK and CDR2 is SYGVNS. V was pared by 1 base and J by 4 bases, with 14 bases between. This CDR3 contains 15 residues. The DNA for the CDR3 is TGTGCCAGCAGTGAATTGGAAGGCAGGGGTTACGAGCAGTACTTC. Protein: CASSELEGRGYEQYF.

This clonotype has at least ten counts. CDR3 nucleotide sequence: TGTGCCAGCAGCCATATTACAGGCGGACAAGAGACCCAGTACTTC. Amino acid sequence: CASSHITGGQETQYF. This sequence joins TRBV11-2 and TRBJ2-5; D is perhaps TRBD1 (5 bases). This CDR3 has 15 amino acids. The germline CDR1 and CDR2 sequences are SGHAT and FQNNGV. V dropped 5 bases and J dropped 2 bases, with 15 bases sitting between them.

V gene TRBV4-2 combines with J gene TRBJ1-6; D is unresolved. The CDR3 covers 14 residues. V was shortened by 0 bases and J by 9 bases, with 9 bases between the two germline ends. Per the germline V gene, CDR1 is LGHNA and CDR2 is YNFKEQ. CDR3 sequence (DNA): TGTGCCAGCAGCCAAGAACTGACGCCTTCACCCCTCCACTTT. Its protein is CASSQELTPSPLHF.

This clonotype was found many times. This rearrangement joins TRBV6-1 to TRBJ1-4; 9 bases map to TRBD1. The germline gives CDR1 MNHNS, CDR2 SASEGT. The CDR3 is made up of 14 amino acids. The trim removed 6 bases at V and 8 bases at J, leaving 7 bases unmatched. CDR3 sequence: CASRSGQGYEKLFF. CDR3 coding DNA: TGTGCCAGCAGATCGGGACAGGGATACGAAAAACTGTTTTTT.

The chain couples TRBV5-4 to TRBJ2-7; tentatively, D is TRBD1 (6 bases). The V end was cut by 1 base, the J end by 1 base, with 9 bases between. CDR1 and CDR2 from the germline V gene are SGHNT and YYREEE (reference sequence). The CDR3 is made up of 14 amino acids. CDR3 sequence (DNA): TGTGCCAGCAGCTTGAAGACAGGTTCCTACGAGCAGTACTTC. As protein: CASSLKTGSYEQYF.